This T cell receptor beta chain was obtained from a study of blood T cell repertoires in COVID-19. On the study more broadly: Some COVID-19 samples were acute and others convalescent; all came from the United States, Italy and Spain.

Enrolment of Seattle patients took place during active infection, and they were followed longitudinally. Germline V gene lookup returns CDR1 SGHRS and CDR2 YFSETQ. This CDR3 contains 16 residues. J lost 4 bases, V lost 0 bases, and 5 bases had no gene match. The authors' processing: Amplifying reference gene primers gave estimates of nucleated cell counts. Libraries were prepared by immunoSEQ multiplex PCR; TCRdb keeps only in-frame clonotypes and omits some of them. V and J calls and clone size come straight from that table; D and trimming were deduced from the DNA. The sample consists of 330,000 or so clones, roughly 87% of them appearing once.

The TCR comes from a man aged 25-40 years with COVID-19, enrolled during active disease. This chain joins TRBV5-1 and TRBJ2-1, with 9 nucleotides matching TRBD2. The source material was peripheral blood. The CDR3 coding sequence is TGCGCCAGCAGCTTGGATCCGACTAGCGGTTACAATGAGCAGTTCTTC. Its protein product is CASSLDPTSGYNEQFF.